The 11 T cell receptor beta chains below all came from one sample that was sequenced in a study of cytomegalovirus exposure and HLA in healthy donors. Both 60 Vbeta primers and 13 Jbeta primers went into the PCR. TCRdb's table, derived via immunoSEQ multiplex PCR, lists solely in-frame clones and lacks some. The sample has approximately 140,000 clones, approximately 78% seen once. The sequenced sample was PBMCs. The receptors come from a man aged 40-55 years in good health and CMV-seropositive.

CDR3 region: CASATGTASYEQYF. The DNA for the CDR3 is TGTGCCAGCGCGACCGGGACAGCATCCTACGAGCAGTACTTC. The V gene is TRBV9, the J gene TRBJ2-7; 7 bases align to TRBD1. This CDR3 region has 14 residues. The junction had 8 bases not matched to a gene; V was cut back by 7 bases and J by 1 base. Germline V gene lookup returns CDR1 SGDLS and CDR2 YYNGEE.

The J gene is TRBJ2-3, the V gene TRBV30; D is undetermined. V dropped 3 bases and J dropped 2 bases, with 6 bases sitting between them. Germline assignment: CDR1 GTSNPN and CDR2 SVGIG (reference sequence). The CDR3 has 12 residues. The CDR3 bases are TGTGCCTGGAGCCCTAACACAGATACGCAGTATTTT. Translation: CAWSPNTDTQYF.

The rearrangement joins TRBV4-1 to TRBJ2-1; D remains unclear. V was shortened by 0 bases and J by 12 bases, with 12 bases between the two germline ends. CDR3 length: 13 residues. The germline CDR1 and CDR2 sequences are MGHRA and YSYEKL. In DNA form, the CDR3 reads TGCGCCAGCAGCCAAGAACCGGGTCAATCGCAGTTCTTC. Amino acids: CASSQEPGQSQFF.

CDR3: CASSQDRGYDQPQHF. The CDR3 DNA reads TGTGCCAGCAGCCAGGACAGGGGGTACGATCAGCCCCAGCATTTT. V usage is TRBV28 and J usage is TRBJ1-5; 10 nucleotides align to TRBD1. The junction had 7 bases not matched to a gene; V was cut back by 6 bases and J by 5 bases. The CDR3 covers 15 residues. Germline V gene lookup returns CDR1 MDHEN and CDR2 SYDVKM.

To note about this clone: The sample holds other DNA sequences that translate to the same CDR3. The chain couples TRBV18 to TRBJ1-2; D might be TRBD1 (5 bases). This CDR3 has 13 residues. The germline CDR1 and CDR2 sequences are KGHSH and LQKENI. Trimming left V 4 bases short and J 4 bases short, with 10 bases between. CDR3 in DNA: TGTGCCAGCTCACTCGACAGACCCTATGGCTACACCTTC. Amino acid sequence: CASSLDRPYGYTF.

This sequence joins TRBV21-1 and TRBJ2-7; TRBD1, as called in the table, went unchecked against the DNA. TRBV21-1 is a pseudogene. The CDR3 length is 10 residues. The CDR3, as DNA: TGTGCCAGCAGCCCCAGTGAGCAGTACTTC. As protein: CASSPSEQYF.

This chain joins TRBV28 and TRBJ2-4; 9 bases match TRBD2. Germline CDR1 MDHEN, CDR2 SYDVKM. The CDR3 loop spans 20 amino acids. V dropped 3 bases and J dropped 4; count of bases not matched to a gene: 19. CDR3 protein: CASSLGWWREGPKSKNIQYF. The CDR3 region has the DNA TGTGCCAGCAGTTTGGGGTGGTGGCGGGAGGGCCCTAAATCGAAAAACATTCAGTACTTC. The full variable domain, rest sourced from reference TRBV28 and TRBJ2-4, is DVKVTQSSRYLVKRTGEKVFLECVQDMDHENMFWYRQDPGLGLRLIYFSYDVKMKEKGDIPEGYSVSREKKERFSLILESASTNQTSMYLCASSLGWWREGPKSKNIQYFGAGTRLSVL.

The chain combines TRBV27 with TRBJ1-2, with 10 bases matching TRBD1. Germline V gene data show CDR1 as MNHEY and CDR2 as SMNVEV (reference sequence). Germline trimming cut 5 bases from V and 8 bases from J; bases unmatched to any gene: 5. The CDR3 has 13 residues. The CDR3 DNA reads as TGTGCCAGCAGTCGGGACAGGGGAGGAGGCTACACCTTC. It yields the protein CASSRDRGGGYTF.

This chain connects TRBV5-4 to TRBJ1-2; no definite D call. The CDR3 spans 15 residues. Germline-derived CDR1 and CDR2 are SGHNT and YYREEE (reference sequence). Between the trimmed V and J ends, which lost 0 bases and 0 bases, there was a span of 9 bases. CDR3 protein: CASSLGRTTNYGYTF. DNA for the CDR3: TGTGCCAGCAGCTTGGGGAGGACCACTAACTATGGCTACACCTTC.

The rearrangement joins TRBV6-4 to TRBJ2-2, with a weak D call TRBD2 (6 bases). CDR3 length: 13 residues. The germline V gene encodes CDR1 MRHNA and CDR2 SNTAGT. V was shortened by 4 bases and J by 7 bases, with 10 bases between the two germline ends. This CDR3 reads CASSGREDGELFF. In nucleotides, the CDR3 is TGTGCCAGCAGTGGCAGGGAGGACGGGGAGCTGTTTTTT.

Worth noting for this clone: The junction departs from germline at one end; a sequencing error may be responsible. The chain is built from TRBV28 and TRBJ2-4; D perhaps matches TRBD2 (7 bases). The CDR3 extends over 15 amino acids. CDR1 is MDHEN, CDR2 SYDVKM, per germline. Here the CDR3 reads CASILGVGGGHIQYF. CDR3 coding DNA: TGTGCCAGCATTTTAGGTGTAGGGGGAGGGCACATTCAGTACTTC.